This TCR beta chain was obtained from a study of blood T cell repertoires in COVID-19. As for the study in general: T cells, B-cell-depleted T cells, or PBMCs supplied cDNA or gDNA.

Profiled with immunoSEQ multiplex PCR; TCRdb holds only in-frame clones, not every one. Among about 310,000 clones listed, roughly nine tenths were seen once. Categorization into cohorts depended on clinical history that participants reported. Germline CDR1 MNHEY, CDR2 SVGAGI. This CDR3 is 15 amino acids long. After removal of 3 bases from V and 5 bases from J, the junction contained 8 bases not matched to a gene. The origin of this receptor is a man in his sixties who had recovered from COVID-19. The specimen sequenced was PBMCs or T cells enriched from blood (not recorded which). The rearrangement links TRBV6-5 to TRBJ1-1; the match to TRBD1 covers 8 bases. The CDR3 sequence is CASSYRTGRRTEAFF. DNA of the CDR3: TGTGCCAGCAGTTATCGGACAGGGAGGAGGACTGAAGCTTTCTTT.